Listed below are T cell receptor beta chains from one sample, sequenced in a study of blood T cell repertoires in COVID-19. The protocol was immunoSEQ multiplex PCR, while the TCRdb copy is restricted to in-frame clones and leaves out a portion. The sample shows some 200,000 clones, approximately 83% of them seen only once. Sequencing was performed on peripheral blood. The receptors were sampled from a human donor with acute or convalescent COVID-19. The donor label of this sample is uncertain. Each CDR3 is given with its conserved first and last residue. A D gene is named only where the DNA matches it firmly. The listing skips clone size in some rows; elsewhere it reads once, few, many or a size class.

>TRBD2|-|15|TRBV3-1/TRBV3-2|TRBJ2-7
CASSPPGTSTSEQYF
TGTGCCAGCAGCCCTCCGGGGACTAGCACTTCCGAGCAGTACTTC
>TRBD1|-|16|TRBV7-2|TRBJ1-5
CASSLGQGVSNQPQHF
TGTGCCAGCAGCTTAGGCCAGGGGGTGAGCAATCAGCCCCAGCATTTT
>-|-|13|TRBV19|TRBJ2-7
CASSISRESEQYF
TGTGCCAGTAGTATCAGCAGGGAATCCGAGCAGTACTTC
>-|-|13|TRBV6-5|TRBJ2-1
CASSRGSYNEQFF
TGTGCCAGCAGCAGGGGCTCCTACAATGAGCAGTTCTTC
>-|few|15|TRBV5-1|TRBJ2-2
CASSLWTTNTGELFF
TGCGCCAGCAGCTTGTGGACTACGAACACCGGGGAGCTGTTTTTT
>-|-|18|TRBV21-1|TRBJ2-3
CASTRRDSDREYKDTQYF
TGTGCCAGCACCCGTCGAGATTCCGACAGGGAATACAAAGATACGCAGTATTTT
>TRBD1|-|14|TRBV6-6|TRBJ1-2
CASSPTGELYGYTF
TGTGCCAGCAGCCCGACAGGGGAGCTCTATGGCTACACCTTC
>-|-|15|TRBV28|TRBJ1-3
CASSPGDRLGNTIYF
TGTGCCAGCAGCCCCGGCGACAGGCTTGGAAACACCATATATTTT
>-|-|14|TRBV13|TRBJ2-5
CASSLTQGAETQYF
TGTGCCAGCAGCTTAACACAGGGAGCTGAGACCCAGTACTTC
>TRBD2|-|17|TRBV4-2|TRBJ2-2
CASSQDPPAGGLGELFF
TGTGCCAGCAGCCAAGATCCCCCAGCGGGAGGGTTGGGGGAGCTGTTTTTT
>TRBD1|-|17|TRBV23-1|TRBJ2-1
CASPPGGEHDPCNEQFF
TGCGCCAGCCCCCCAGGGGGCGAGCATGATCCTTGCAATGAGCAGTTCTTC
>TRBD1|-|14|TRBV5-4|TRBJ2-4
CASSLDRGKNIQYF
TGTGCCAGCAGCTTAGACAGGGGGAAAAACATTCAGTACTTC
>-|-|15|TRBV19|TRBJ1-4
CASSTQGNGMEKLFF
TGTGCCAGTAGTACACAGGGAAACGGAATGGAAAAACTGTTTTTT
>-|-|15|TRBV28|TRBJ1-1
CASSLLQGLKTEAFF
TGTGCCAGCAGTTTACTTCAGGGCTTGAAGACTGAAGCTTTCTTT
>TRBD1|-|15|TRBV5-6|TRBJ1-1
CASTYWTGKNTEAFF
TGTGCCAGCACCTATTGGACAGGAAAGAACACTGAAGCTTTCTTT
>TRBD1|-|15|TRBV6-6|TRBJ1-5
CASSTDRGLGQPQHF
TGTGCCAGCAGTACGGACAGGGGGCTTGGTCAGCCCCAGCATTTT
>-|-|17|TRBV25-1|TRBJ1-3
CASSVSGTGVSGNTIYF
TGTGCCAGCAGTGTTTCCGGGACGGGAGTCTCTGGAAACACCATATATTTT
>-|-|15|TRBV3-1/TRBV3-2|TRBJ1-6
CASSQDETRNSPLHF
TGTGCCAGCAGCCAAGACGAGACAAGGAATTCACCCCTCCACTTT
>-|-|16|TRBV19|TRBJ1-3
CASSIAGIVTVNTIYF
TGTGCCAGTAGTATCGCAGGGATTGTTACAGTAAACACCATATATTTT
>-|-|15|TRBV11-3|TRBJ2-7
CASSLGQGKAYEQYF
TGTGCCAGCAGCTTAGGGCAGGGAAAAGCCTACGAGCAGTACTTC